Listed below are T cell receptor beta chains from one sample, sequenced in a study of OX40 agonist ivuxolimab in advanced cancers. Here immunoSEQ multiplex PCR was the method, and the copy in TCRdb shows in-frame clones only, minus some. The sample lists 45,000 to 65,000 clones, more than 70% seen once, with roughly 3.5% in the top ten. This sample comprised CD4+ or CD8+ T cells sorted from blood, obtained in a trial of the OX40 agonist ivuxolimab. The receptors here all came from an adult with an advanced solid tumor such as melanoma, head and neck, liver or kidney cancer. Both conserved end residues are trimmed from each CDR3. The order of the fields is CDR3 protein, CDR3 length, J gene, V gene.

ASSSRLAGRTDTQY	14	TRBJ2-3	TRBV28
ASSSDSYEQY	10	TRBJ2-7	TRBV2
ASRMAPGPNYEQY	13	TRBJ2-7	TRBV5-6
ASSWTSGSSTGELF	14	TRBJ2-2	TRBV9
ASSISGGQPQH	11	TRBJ1-5	TRBV19
ATSSFDRADQPQH	13	TRBJ1-5	TRBV15
ASSPGQLSYNEQF	13	TRBJ2-1	TRBV5-6
ASSLGGIVYNEQF	13	TRBJ2-1	TRBV5-4
ASSQGGPGNTIY	12	TRBJ1-3	TRBV2
ASSLGGLDRGQETQY	15	TRBJ2-5	TRBV5-1
ASSQRQGVGKWETQY	15	TRBJ2-5	TRBV14
ASRVTGPTDTQY	12	TRBJ2-3	TRBV2
ASSLVGQGVHEQY	13	TRBJ2-7	TRBV5-6
ASSIRADRVYEQY	13	TRBJ2-7	TRBV19
ASSLAGGAIGYGYT	14	TRBJ1-2	TRBV5-4
ASSKTTLYQETQY	13	TRBJ2-5	TRBV6-1
ASRSGTSYEQY	11	TRBJ2-7	TRBV28
ASSLGLAGIYEQY	13	TRBJ2-7	TRBV11-2
ASSFEARTHEQY	12	TRBJ2-7	TRBV27
ASRSGTGAEKLF	12	TRBJ1-4	TRBV2
ASRPRQGEIYGYT	13	TRBJ1-2	TRBV5-4
ASSAAEVDNSPLH	13	TRBJ1-6	TRBV9
ASRLWGQGHEKLF	13	TRBJ1-4	TRBV6-1
ASSPGTVNEQF	11	TRBJ2-1	TRBV7-7